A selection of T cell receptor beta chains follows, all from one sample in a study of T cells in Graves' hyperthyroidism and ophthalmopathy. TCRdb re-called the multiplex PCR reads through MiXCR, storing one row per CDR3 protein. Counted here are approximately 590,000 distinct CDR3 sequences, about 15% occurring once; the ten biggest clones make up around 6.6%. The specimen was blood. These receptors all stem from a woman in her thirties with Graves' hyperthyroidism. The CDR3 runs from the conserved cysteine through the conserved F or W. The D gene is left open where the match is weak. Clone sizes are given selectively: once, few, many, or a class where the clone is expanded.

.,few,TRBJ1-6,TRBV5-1,CASRGTAPWGSPLHF,TGCGCCAGCAGGGGGACGGCCCCGTGGGGTTCACCCCTCCACTTT
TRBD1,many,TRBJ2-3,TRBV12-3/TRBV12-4,CASTLGQYGTDTQYF,TGTGCCAGCACCTTGGGACAGTACGGCACAGATACGCAGTATTTT
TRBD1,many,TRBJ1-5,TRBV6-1,CASSWGQGTYSNQPQHF,TGTGCCAGCAGTTGGGGACAGGGAACATATAGCAATCAGCCCCAGCATTTT
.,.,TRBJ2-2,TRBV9,CASSVAGLGTGELFF,TGTGCCAGCAGCGTAGCAGGGCTCGGCACCGGGGAGCTGTTTTTT
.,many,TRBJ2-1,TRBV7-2,CASSHPRREVTEAFEQFF,TGTGCCAGCAGTCACCCCCGGCGGGAAGTAACCGAGGCCTTTGAGCAGTTCTTC
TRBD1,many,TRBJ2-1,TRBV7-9,CASSVGTGAQGNEQFF,TGTGCCAGCAGCGTCGGGACAGGGGCCCAGGGCAATGAGCAGTTCTTC
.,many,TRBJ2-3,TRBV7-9,CASSPMPTDTQYF,TGTGCCAGCAGCCCTATGCCGACAGATACGCAGTATTTT
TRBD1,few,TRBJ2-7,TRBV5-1,CASSPGTGHSYEQYF,TGCGCCAGCAGCCCCGGGACAGGGCACTCCTACGAGCAGTACTTC
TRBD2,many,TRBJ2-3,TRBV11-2,CASSLEGTSGRADTQYF,TGTGCCAGCAGCTTAGAAGGGACTAGCGGGAGGGCAGATACGCAGTATTTT
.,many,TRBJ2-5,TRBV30,CAWSRDKETQYF,TGTGCCTGGAGTAGGGACAAAGAGACCCAGTACTTC
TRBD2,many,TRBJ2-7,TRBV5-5,CASGLALSYEQYF,TGTGCCAGTGGACTAGCGCTCTCCTACGAGCAGTACTTC
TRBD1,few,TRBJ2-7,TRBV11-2,CASSSPQGAFFYEQYF,TGTGCCAGCAGCTCACCACAGGGGGCCTTTTTCTACGAGCAGTACTTC
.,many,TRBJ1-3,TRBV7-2,CASSVGRVNTIYF,TGTGCCAGCAGCGTTGGCCGGGTAAACACCATATATTTT
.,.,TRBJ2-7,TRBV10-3,CAISKRTKGWGYERYF,TGTGCCATCAGTAAGCGCACGAAAGGTTGGGGGTACGAGCGGTACTTC
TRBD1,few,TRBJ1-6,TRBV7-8,CASSSAPGGRSPLHF,TGTGCCAGCAGCAGCGCGCCAGGGGGTCGGTCACCCCTCCACTTT
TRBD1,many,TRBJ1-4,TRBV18,CASSPPPGQNEKLFF,TGTGCCAGCTCACCACCGCCGGGACAGAATGAAAAACTGTTTTTT
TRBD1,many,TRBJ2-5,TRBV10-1,CASSESGTGGETQYF,TGCGCCAGCAGTGAGTCCGGGACAGGGGGAGAGACCCAGTACTTC